This TCR beta chain was profiled in a study of blood T cells in healthy people across ages. V was shortened by 0 bases and J by 15 bases, with 19 bases between the two germline ends. CDR1 SGHRS and CDR2 YFSETQ come from the germline V gene. This CDR3 comprises 14 residues. As to this clonotype: A single base separates this from a much larger clone, so it may be a read error.

PCR was performed a second time for about 7 to 12 cycles using a sample-barcoded 5' primer and a J-beta primer mix. TCRdb processed the 5' RACE reads anew with MiXCR; each CDR3 protein has one entry. The sample carries about 650,000 distinct CDR3 sequences, less than 40% recorded once. This chain uses TRBV5-1 with TRBJ2-1; possible D gene TRBD1, 6 bases. The sequence was collected from an elderly woman in good health. Sequencing was done on a sample of blood. The CDR3 DNA is TGCGCCAGCAGCTTGGAACGTGGGACACGGAATAGGTTCTTC. Translation: CASSLERGTRNRFF.